This T cell receptor (beta chain) was identified in a study of T cells after yellow fever vaccination. The CDR3 contains 14 residues. After removal of 8 bases from V and 9 bases from J, the junction contained 12 bases not matched to a gene. CDR1 and CDR2 (germline): KGHSH, LQKENI. This clonotype was counted at least ten times. TCRdb re-called the 5' RACE reads through MiXCR, storing one row per CDR3 protein. The sample has about 69,000 distinct CDR3 sequences, around 5% seen once. The TCR sequence derives from a man aged 18 to 29 who received the YFV17D yellow fever vaccine. The specimen comprised CD4+ T cells sorted from PBMCs, sampled roughly 15 days after the first yellow fever vaccination. The chain couples TRBV18 to TRBJ2-1; 8 nucleotides align to TRBD2. CDR3 region: CASTLAEMNGEQFF. The CDR3 DNA reads as TGTGCCAGCACACTAGCGGAAATGAATGGTGAGCAGTTCTTC.